In this sample, the clone carrying this T cell receptor (beta chain) turned up a few times. Antigen specificity is unknown. The data stem from a study of T cell repertoires in cytomegalovirus infection. In TCRdb, the reads were re-called with MiXCR into one record per CDR3 protein. The sample holds 300,000 to 400,000 distinct CDR3 sequences, about 25% seen once. In germline, CDR1 is LNHNV, CDR2 YYDKDF (reference sequence). V gave up 1 base and J gave up 5 bases, with 17 bases separating them. The CDR3 is made up of 16 amino acids. This TCR derives from a human donor in good health (CMV status not recorded). Some clones in this sample may be carry-over from other donors' samples. The starting material was cultured PBMCs, obtained from culture after CMV antigen stimulation. The chain uses TRBV15 and TRBJ1-1; D possibly corresponds to TRBD1 (5 bases). CDR3 sequence: CATSRGTGATGTEAFF. The CDR3 region has the DNA TGTGCCACCAGCAGAGGGACGGGTGCTACAGGTACTGAAGCTTTCTTT.